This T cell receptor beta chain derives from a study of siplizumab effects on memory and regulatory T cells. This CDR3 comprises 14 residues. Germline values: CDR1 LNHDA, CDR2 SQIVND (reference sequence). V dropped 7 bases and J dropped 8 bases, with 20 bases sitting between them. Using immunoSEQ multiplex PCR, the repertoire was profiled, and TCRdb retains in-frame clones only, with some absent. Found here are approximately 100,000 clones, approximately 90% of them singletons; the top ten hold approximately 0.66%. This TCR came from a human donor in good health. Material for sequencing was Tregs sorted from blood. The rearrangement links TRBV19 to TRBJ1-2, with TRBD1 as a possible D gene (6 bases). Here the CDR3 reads CASISATGAWGYTF. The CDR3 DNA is TGTGCCAGTATCTCGGCTACGGGGGCGTGGGGCTACACCTTC.